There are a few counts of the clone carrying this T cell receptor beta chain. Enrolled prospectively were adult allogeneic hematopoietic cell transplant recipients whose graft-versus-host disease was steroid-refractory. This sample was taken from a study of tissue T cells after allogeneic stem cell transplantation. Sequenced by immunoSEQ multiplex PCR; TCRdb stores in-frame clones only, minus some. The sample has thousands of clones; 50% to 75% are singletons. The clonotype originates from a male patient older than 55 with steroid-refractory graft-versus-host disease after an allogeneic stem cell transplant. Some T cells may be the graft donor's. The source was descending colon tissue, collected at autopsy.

The CDR3 region is CASSLVGILNTEAFF. CDR3 coding DNA: TGTGCCAGCAGCTTAGTAGGGATATTGAACACTGAAGCTTTCTTT. V and J are TRBV7-6 and TRBJ1-1; D gene uncertain. CDR1 is SGHVS and CDR2 is FNYEAQ in the germline V gene. This CDR3 contains 15 residues. Trimming pared 1 base from V and 0 bases from J, leaving 9 bases between. Full variable domain (outside the CDR3, taken from reference TRBV7-6 and TRBJ1-1): GAGVSQSPRYKVTKRGQDVALRCDPISGHVSLYWYRQALGQGPEFLTYFNYEAQQDKSGLPNDRFSAERPEGSISTLTIQRTEQRDSAMYRCASSLVGILNTEAFFGQGTRLTVV.